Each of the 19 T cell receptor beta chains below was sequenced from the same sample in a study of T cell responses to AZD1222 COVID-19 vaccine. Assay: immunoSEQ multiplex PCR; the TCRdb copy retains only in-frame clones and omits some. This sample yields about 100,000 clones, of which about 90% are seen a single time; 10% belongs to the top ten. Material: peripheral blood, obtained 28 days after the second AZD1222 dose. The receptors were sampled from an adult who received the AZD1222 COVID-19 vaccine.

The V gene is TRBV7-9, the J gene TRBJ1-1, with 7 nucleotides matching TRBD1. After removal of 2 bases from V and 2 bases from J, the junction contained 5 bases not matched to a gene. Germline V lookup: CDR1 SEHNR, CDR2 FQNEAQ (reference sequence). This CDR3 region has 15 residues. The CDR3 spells CASSLSGTANTEAFF. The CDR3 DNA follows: TGTGCCAGCAGCTTATCCGGGACAGCCAACACTGAAGCTTTCTTT.

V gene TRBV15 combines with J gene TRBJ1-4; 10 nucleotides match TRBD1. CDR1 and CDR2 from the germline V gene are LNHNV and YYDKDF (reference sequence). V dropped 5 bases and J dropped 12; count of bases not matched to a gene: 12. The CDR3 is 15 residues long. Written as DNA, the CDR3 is TGTGCCACCAGCCCTTGGGGACAGGGGAAGTTAGAACTGTTTTTT. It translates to CATSPWGQGKLELFF.

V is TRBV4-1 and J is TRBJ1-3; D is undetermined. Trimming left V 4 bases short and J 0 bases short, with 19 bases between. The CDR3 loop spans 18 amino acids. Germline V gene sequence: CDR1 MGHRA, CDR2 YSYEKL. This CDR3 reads CASSLSRTADSSGNTIYF. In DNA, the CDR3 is TGCGCCAGCAGCCTGTCTCGGACGGCTGATTCCTCTGGAAACACCATATATTTT.

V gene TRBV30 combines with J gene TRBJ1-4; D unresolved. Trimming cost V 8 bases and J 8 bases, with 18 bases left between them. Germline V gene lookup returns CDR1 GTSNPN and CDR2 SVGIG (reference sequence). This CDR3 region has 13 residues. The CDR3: CAQLEGMGEKLFF. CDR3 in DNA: TGTGCCCAGCTCGAAGGGATGGGGGAAAAACTGTTTTTT.

The CDR3 reads CASKILLTGSTDTQYF. Written as DNA, the CDR3 is TGCGCCAGCAAAATCCTGTTGACAGGCAGCACAGATACGCAGTATTTT. The chain is built from TRBV4-1 and TRBJ2-3; TRBD1 is a possible D gene (6 bases). The V gene's germline CDR1 is MGHRA and CDR2 YSYEKL. Deletions cut 7 bases from V and 0 bases from J, with 17 bases between. The CDR3 is 16 residues long.

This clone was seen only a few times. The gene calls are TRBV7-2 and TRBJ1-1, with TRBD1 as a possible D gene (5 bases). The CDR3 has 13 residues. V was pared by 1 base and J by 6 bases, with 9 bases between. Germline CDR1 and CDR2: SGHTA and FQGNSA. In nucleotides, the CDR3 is TGTGCCAGCAGCTTAGATCCAGGGCCTGAAGCTTTCTTT. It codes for CASSLDPGPEAFF.

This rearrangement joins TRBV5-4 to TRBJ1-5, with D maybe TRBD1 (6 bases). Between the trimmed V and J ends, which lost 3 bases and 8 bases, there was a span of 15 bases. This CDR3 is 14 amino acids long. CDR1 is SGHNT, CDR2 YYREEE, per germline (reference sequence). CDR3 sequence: CASSSQPGGEPQHF. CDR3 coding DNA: TGTGCCAGCAGCTCCCAGCCGGGGGGCGAGCCCCAGCATTTT.

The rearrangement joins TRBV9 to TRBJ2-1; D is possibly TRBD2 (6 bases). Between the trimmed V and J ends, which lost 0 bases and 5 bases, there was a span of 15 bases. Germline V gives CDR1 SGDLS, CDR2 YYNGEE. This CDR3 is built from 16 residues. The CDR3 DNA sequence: TGTGCCAGCAGCGTAGAGGGGACTCGTGCCCACAATGAGCAGTTCTTC. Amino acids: CASSVEGTRAHNEQFF.

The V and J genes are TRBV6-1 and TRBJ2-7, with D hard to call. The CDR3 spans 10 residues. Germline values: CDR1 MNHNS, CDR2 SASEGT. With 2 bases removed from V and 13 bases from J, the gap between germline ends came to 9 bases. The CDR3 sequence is CASSEQTKYF. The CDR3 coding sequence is TGTGCCAGCAGTGAACAGACGAAATACTTC.

The CDR3 DNA reads TGTGCCAGCAGTGGACAGGACACTGAAGCTTTCTTT. It translates to CASSGQDTEAFF. The chain employs TRBV2 and TRBJ1-1, with D tentatively TRBD1 (6 bases). The CDR3 sequence is 12 residues long. V was cut by 4 bases and J by 3 bases, with 6 bases left in between. Per germline, CDR1 SNHLY and CDR2 FYNNEI.

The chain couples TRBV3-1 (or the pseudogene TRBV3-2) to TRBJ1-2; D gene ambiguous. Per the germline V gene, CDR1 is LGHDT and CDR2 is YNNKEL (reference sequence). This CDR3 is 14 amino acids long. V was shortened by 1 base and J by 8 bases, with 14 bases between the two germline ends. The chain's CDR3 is CASSQGGRPLGYTF. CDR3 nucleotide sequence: TGTGCCAGCAGCCAAGGAGGCAGACCTCTAGGCTACACCTTC.

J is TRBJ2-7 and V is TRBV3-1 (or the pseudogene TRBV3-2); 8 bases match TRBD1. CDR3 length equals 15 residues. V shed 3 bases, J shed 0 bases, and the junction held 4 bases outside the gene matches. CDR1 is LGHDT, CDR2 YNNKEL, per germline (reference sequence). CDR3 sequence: CASSQGQDPSYEQYF. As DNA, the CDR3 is TGTGCCAGCAGCCAGGGACAGGATCCCTCCTACGAGCAGTACTTC.

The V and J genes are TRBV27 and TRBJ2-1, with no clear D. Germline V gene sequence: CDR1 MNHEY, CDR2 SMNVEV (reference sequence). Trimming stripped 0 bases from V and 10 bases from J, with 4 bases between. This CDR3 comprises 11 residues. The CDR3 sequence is CASSLSGEQFF. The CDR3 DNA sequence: TGTGCCAGCAGTTTATCCGGCGAGCAGTTCTTC.

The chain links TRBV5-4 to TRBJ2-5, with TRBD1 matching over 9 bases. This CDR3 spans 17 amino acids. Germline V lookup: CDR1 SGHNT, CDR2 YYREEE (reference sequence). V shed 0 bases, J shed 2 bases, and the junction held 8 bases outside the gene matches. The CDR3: CASSLGATGTGQETQYF. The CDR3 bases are TGTGCCAGCAGCTTGGGGGCCACCGGGACAGGGCAAGAGACCCAGTACTTC.

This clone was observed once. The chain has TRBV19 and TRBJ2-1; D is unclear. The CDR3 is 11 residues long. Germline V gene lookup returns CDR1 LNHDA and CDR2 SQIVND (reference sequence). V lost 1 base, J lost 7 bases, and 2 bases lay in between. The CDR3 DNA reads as TGTGCCAGTAGTATAGGGAATGAGCAGTTCTTC. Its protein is CASSIGNEQFF.

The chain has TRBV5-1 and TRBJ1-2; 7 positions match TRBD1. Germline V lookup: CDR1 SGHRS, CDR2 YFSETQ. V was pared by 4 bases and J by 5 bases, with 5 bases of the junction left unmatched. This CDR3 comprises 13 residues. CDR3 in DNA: TGCGCCAGCAGCCCATCAGGGGGGTATGGCTACACCTTC. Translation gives CASSPSGGYGYTF.

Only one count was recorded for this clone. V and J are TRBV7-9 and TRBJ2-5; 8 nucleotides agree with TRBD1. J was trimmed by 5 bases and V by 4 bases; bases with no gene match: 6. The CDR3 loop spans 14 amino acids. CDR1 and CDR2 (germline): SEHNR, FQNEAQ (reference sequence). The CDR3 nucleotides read TGTGCCAGCAGCTGGACAGGGTCACGGGAGACCCAGTACTTC. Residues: CASSWTGSRETQYF.

The CDR3 spells CASSQGRVSPLHF. CDR3 nucleotides: TGTGCCAGCAGCCAGGGGCGGGTTTCACCCCTCCACTTT. V usage is TRBV3-1 (or the pseudogene TRBV3-2) and J usage is TRBJ1-6; tentatively, D is TRBD1 (5 bases). The CDR3 extends over 13 amino acids. V was clipped by 3 bases and J by 9 bases, with 9 bases between them. CDR1 is LGHDT, CDR2 YNNKEL, per germline (reference sequence).

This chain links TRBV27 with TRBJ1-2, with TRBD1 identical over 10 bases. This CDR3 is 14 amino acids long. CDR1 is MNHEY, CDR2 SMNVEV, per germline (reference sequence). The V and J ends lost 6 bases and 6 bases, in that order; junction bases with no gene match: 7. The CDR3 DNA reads TGTGCCAGCAGCGACAGGACAGGGGGAGATGGCTACACCTTC. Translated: CASSDRTGGDGYTF.